This T cell receptor beta chain was retrieved from a study of shared clonotypes between healthy human individuals (dated by TCRdb to the early 2020s). As for the study more broadly: A couple of women and a few men aged 18 to 49 years were included in the cohort. For each donor, three plates each were used for CD4 naive and CD4 memory, two plates were used for CD8 naive, and one plate was used for CD8 memory. Blood TCR repertoires of a handful of healthy adults were deeply sequenced to estimate repertoire size and the extent of clonotype sharing between individuals. Different laboratories and diverse techniques were used to prepare libraries and sequence TCR repertoires, to increase sequencing depth and limit assay-specific biases. Leukapheresis yielded between about 0.9 and 8.9 billion PBMCs per donor. Findings and caveats that apply to the study as a whole: Across a handful of donors, approximately 5% of naive CD4, approximately 4% of naive CD8, 2% to 2.5% of memory CD4, and roughly 0.41% of memory CD8 clonotypes were shared. Because the study included only a small number of donors, the genetic and exposure-history diversity represented was limited. Compared with non-shared clonotypes, clonotypes shared by all four sorted-subset donors had higher generation probabilities. Larger estimated clonotype richness was generally found for naive subsets than for memory subsets. Even with the large sequencing depth, rarefaction of the sorted-subset datasets indicated that sequencing was incomplete. Sampling was limited to blood, and TCR repertoires in tissue likely differ from TCR repertoires in blood. Pairwise subsampling led to the expectation that sequencing depth would affect the degree of clonotype sharing among donors.

CD8 naive samples were obtained by positive selection for CCR7 among CD45RO-negative cells, yielding a CD45RA+CCR7+ population from which TemRA cells were excluded. Healthy HIV-negative adults with no recently reported acute infections or vaccinations were included as donors. Every donor was a Caucasian adult living in Nashville, Tennessee, USA. Blood was collected by leukapheresis, and PBMCs were isolated by Ficoll-Histopaque density gradient centrifugation and then cryopreserved in liquid nitrogen vapor phase. Analytical flow cytometry was used to check the purity and quantity of each magnetically sorted T cell population. From each sorted fraction, genomic DNA was isolated and quantified by UV absorbance on a Nanodrop 2000c. As concerns this clone: No antigen is known for it. No per-base quality is available; no much larger clone lies one base away.

The CDR3, cysteine through phenylalanine, is 13 amino acids long. The sequence is cut down to CDR3 DNA, 39 bases in frame from base 1. Cut back by 5 bases and 0 bases, the V and J ends lie 8 bases apart. As encoded in the germline V gene, CDR1 is LGHNT while CDR2 is FRNRAP. TCR CDR3 regions were amplified from genomic DNA by multiplex PCR using the deep immunoSEQ assay. For each cell subset, the extracted genomic DNA was distributed evenly across all wells of several immunoSEQ 96-well plates, and each plate served as one replicate. For sorted subsets, 200 to 250 ng of genomic DNA, equivalent to roughly 30,000 T cell genomes, went into each replicate PCR. Purified libraries were measured with a Qubit 3.0 fluorometer, size-checked on a Bioanalyzer 2100, and measured again with the KAPA Library Quantification kit. Every immunoSEQ 96-well plate was sequenced on a dedicated single-read 150-cycle Illumina NextSeq 550 flow cell. In the paper's pipeline: Because the immunoSEQ output held only junctional sequences and lacked quality scores, the filtering could not match the filtering applied to full-length reads. Sequences were annotated with PyIR, a Python wrapper for IgBLAST v1.9, and V/J genes and CDR3 were assigned using IMGT germline references. Reads were removed for weak V/J assignments (E-value above 1e-6), missing CDR3, stop codons, out-of-frame junctions, or ambiguous translated residues. V3J clonotypes were defined as sequences sharing an identical inferred V gene, J gene, and CDR3 amino acid sequence. Percentage overlap between repertoires was computed as shared unique clonotypes divided by the size of the smaller repertoire. RTK rarefaction, the Chao1 estimator, and Recon v2.1 estimates of unobserved clonotypes were used to assess repertoire richness. For all TCRbeta clonotypes obtained by the gDNA method from several donors, generation probabilities were computed with OLGA. TCRdb holds this immuneACCESS table with in-frame rearrangements only. Some clones are missing; in checked studies, unresolved V genes explain under half, and the rest has no known cause. That table is the source of V, J and clone size, and D and trimming were worked out from the DNA. Present in this sample are about 2 million clones, about 95% of which were seen just once. Of the sample, under 1.5% falls within the top ten clones.

The TCR was taken from a man aged 18 to 30 in good health. Rearrangement joined TRBV12-5 to TRBJ2-7; 5 matching bases give a weak D call of TRBD1. The source material was naive CD8+ T cells sorted from blood. The cell subset or site label of this sample denotes: CD45RA+CCR7+. The DNA sequence is as follows: TGTGCTAGTGGTCAGGGCAGCTCCTACGAGCAGTACTTC. This codes for CASGQGSSYEQYF.